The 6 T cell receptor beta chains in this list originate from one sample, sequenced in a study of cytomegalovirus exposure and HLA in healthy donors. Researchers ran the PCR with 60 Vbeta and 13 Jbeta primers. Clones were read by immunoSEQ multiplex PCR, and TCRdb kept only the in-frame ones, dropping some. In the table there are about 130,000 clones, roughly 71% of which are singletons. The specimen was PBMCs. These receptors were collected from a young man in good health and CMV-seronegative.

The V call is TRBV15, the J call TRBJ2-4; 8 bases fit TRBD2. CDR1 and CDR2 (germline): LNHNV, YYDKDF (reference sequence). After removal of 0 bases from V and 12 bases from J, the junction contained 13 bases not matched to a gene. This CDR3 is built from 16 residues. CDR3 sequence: CATSRDQRTSRSCQYF. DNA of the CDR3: TGTGCCACCAGCAGAGATCAGCGGACTAGCCGTTCATGTCAGTACTTC.

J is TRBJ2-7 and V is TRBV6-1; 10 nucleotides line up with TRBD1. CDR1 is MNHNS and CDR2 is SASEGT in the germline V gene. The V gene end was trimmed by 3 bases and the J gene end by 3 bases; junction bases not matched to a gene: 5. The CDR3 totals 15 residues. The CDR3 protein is CASSDLGTGVYEQYF. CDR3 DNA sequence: TGTGCCAGCAGTGATCTCGGGACAGGGGTCTACGAGCAGTACTTC.

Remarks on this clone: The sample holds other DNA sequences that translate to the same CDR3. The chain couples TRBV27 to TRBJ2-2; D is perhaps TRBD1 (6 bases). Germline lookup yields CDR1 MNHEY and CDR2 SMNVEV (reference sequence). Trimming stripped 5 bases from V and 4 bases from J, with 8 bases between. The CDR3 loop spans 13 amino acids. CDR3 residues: CASSLQGTGELFF. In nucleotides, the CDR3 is TGTGCCAGCAGTCTACAGGGCACCGGGGAGCTGTTTTTT.

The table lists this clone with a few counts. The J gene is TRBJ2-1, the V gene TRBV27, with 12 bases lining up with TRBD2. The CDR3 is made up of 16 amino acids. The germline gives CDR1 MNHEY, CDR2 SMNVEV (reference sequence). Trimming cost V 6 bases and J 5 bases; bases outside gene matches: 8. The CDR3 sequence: CASRHYRLAGDNEQFF. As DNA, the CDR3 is TGTGCCAGCAGACACTACCGACTAGCGGGGGACAATGAGCAGTTCTTC.

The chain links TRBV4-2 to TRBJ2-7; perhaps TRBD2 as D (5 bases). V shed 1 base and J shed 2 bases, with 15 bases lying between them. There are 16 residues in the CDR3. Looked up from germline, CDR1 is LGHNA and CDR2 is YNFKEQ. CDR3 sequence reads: CASSQGTGSEAYEQYF. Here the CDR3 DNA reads TGTGCCAGCAGCCAAGGCACGGGGTCGGAAGCCTACGAGCAGTACTTC.

CDR3 coding DNA: TGTGCCAGCAGAACCCAGACGGAGACTAACTATGGCTACACCTTC. This translates into CASRTQTETNYGYTF. The chain employs TRBV5-4 and TRBJ1-2; the D is unclear. The germline V gene encodes CDR1 SGHNT and CDR2 YYREEE (reference sequence). The CDR3 extends over 15 amino acids. Trimming took 5 bases from V and 0 from J, leaving 14 bases between them.